What follows is one T cell receptor beta chain and its context. It has no known antigen specificity. No qualities accompany the bases; no much larger clone lies one base away. Samples from volunteer blood donors who had recovered from COVID-19 were contributed by a second Seattle source. The collaborating institutions used their own protocols to collect whole blood in K2EDTA tubes. For TCRbeta analysis, collaborator samples were shipped as frozen whole blood, as isolated PBMCs, or as DNA extracted from either sample type. This sample was taken from a study of blood T cell repertoires in COVID-19 (dated by TCRdb to about 2020). Regarding the complete study: Collaborator samples came from the United States, Italy and Spain and covered acute and convalescent phases of COVID-19. The prospective study material was composed of cDNA or gDNA derived from T cells, B-cell-depleted T cells, or PBMCs. Deeply sampled blood TCRbeta repertoires from subjects exposed to, actively infected with, or recovered from COVID-19 were included in the dataset. The repertoires were released in a freely available public database intended as a resource for research on the immune response to SARS-CoV-2. The samples were drawn from the first 160 participants of the ongoing ImmuneRACE study and from roughly 1,300 subjects provided by 6 global collaborators. The sample metadata nearly always contained a de-identified subject ID, COVID-19 status, age in years and sex. HLA class I and class II types, where available, came from metadata supplied by the sample provider rather than from assay-based typing.

The immunoSEQ Assay, a bias-controlled multiplex PCR, was used to amplify TCRbeta CDR3 regions from genomic DNA. As for the authors' bioinformatics: Nucleated cell counts per sample were estimated from amplification of reference gene primers within the assay. To quantify the absolute abundance of each unique TCRbeta CDR3 rearrangement, sequence reads were collapsed and filtered. Productive Simpson clonality was computed per sample as the square root of Simpson's diversity index over productive rearrangements. TCRdb's version of the immuneACCESS table is confined to in-frame rearrangements and falls short of the full clone set. An unresolved V gene accounts for under half of the shortfall where checked; the remainder is of unknown origin. That table supplies the V and J calls and clone size; D and trimming were determined from the DNA. The table for this sample lists approximately 200,000 clones; just under 90% of them were counted only once. In total, the top ten clones hold 5.5% to 7.5% of the sample.

Results the study describes overall, beyond this receptor: Clinical and demographic metadata were provided uncurated, with the amount varying by source and participant.

From the cysteine through the phenylalanine, the CDR3 covers 14 amino acids. CDR3 DNA is the only sequence kept; it has 42 bases, read in frame from the first base. V loses 0 bases of germline sequence and J loses 4 bases, and the interval between the two ends is 10 bases. CDR1 is given as MNHEY and CDR2 as SMNVEV, both from the germline V gene (reference sequence). The sequence is built from TRBV27 and TRBJ2-7; a tentative D call is TRBD2 (6 bases match). This TCR derives from a man aged 60 to 75 who had recovered from COVID-19. The source material was peripheral blood. The DNA is as follows: TGTGCCAGCAGTTTATCGTCAGGGAGGTACGAGCAGTACTTC. Its translation reads: CASSLSSGRYEQYF.